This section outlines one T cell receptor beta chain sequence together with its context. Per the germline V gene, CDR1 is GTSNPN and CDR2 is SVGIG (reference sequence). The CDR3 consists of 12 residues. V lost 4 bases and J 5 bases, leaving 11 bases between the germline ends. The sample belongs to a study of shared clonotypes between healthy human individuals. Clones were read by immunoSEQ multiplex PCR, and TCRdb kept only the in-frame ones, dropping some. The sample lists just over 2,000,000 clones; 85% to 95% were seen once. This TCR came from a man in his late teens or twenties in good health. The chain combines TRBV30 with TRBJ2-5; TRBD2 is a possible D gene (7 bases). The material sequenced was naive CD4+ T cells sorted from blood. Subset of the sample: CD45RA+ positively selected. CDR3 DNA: TGTGCCTGGAACGGGGGGCCCGAGACCCAGTACTTC. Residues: CAWNGGPETQYF.